Each of the 9 T cell receptor beta chains below was sequenced from the same sample in a study of T-cell reconstitution after alpha-beta-depleted transplantation in children. Unique molecular identifiers were incorporated into the prepared TCRbeta library. MiXCR, applied by TCRdb to the PCR reads, yields one record per CDR3 protein. The data show approximately 270,000 distinct CDR3 sequences, 9.9% seen once. The sample consisted of PBMCs from the stem cell graft donor, taken from the stem cell graft. Receptor source: a human donor who donated a stem cell graft to a child with SCID.

The chain uses TRBV12-5 and TRBJ2-2; tentative D call: TRBD2 (6 bases). Trimming stripped 0 bases from V and 2 bases from J, with 10 bases between. Germline loops: CDR1 LGHNT, CDR2 FRNRAP. This CDR3 comprises 16 residues. The CDR3 DNA follows: TGTGCTAGTGGTTTGGTGGCGGGACCCAACACCGGGGAGCTGTTTTTT. It encodes CASGLVAGPNTGELFF.

Ten or more counts support this clonotype. CDR3 in amino acids: CASTQNGNTEAFF. DNA of the CDR3: TGTGCCAGCACCCAAAATGGGAACACTGAAGCTTTCTTT. The chain employs TRBV6-6 and TRBJ1-1; D remains ambiguous. Trimming removed 7 bases from V and 1 base from J, with 10 bases in between. The CDR3 loop spans 13 amino acids. CDR1 is MNHNY, CDR2 SVGAGI, per germline (reference sequence).

This clonotype was counted between two and nine times. The chain is built from TRBV5-1 and TRBJ1-1; D is unclear. Germline V CDR1 and CDR2: SGHRS, YFSETQ. V shed 7 bases and J shed 4 bases, with 20 bases lying between them. The CDR3 has 15 residues. DNA for the CDR3: TGCGCCAGCTGTCTGGGGTGGCAGCTACCCACTGAAGCTTTCTTT. Its translation is CASCLGWQLPTEAFF.

The chain is built from TRBV12-3 or TRBV12-4 and TRBJ1-1; D possibly corresponds to TRBD1 (6 bases). With 4 bases removed from V and 4 bases from J, the gap between germline ends came to 16 bases. There are 15 residues in the CDR3. The CDR3 coding sequence is TGTGCCAGCAGTTCCCCGCTGGGGGCGCGCACTGAAGCTTTCTTT. Translation: CASSSPLGARTEAFF.

This clonotype was detected many times. The chain has TRBV10-3 and TRBJ2-2; D call uncertain. Trimming cost V 3 bases and J 6 bases, with 8 bases left between them. The CDR3 runs 13 residues. CDR1 and CDR2 from the germline V gene are ENHRY and SYGVKD. In nucleotides, the CDR3 is TGTGCCATCAGTGAAGGAGTTCCCGGGGAGCTGTTTTTT. Residues: CAISEGVPGELFF.

The rearrangement joins TRBV5-1 to TRBJ2-5; D not resolved. This CDR3 is built from 14 residues. Trimming removed 0 bases at V and 2 bases at J, with 8 bases between. CDR1 is SGHRS and CDR2 is YFSETQ in the germline V gene. CDR3 bases: TGCGCCAGCAGCTTGGCCGTGGGGCAAGAGACCCAGTACTTC. This codes for CASSLAVGQETQYF.

This clonotype was counted at least ten times. The V gene is TRBV9, the J gene TRBJ2-3, with TRBD2 identical over 7 bases. CDR1 SGDLS and CDR2 YYNGEE come from the germline V gene. The CDR3 length is 16 residues. The J segment lost 0 bases and the V segment lost 3 bases, leaving 7 bases of the junction unmatched. CDR3 sequence: CASSGGEGPSTDTQYF. In DNA form, the CDR3 reads TGTGCCAGCAGCGGGGGGGAGGGACCTAGCACAGATACGCAGTATTTT.

The chain has TRBV29-1 and TRBJ2-7, with no clear D. Trimming stripped 0 bases from V and 7 bases from J, with 10 bases between. Germline values: CDR1 SQVTM, CDR2 ANQGSEA. CDR3 length: 12 amino acids. CDR3 loop: CSVEDPGLEQYF. Here the CDR3 DNA reads TGCAGCGTTGAAGATCCAGGCCTGGAGCAGTACTTC.

The rearrangement links TRBV7-9 to TRBJ2-7; D call uncertain. Trimming pared 5 bases from V and 3 bases from J, leaving 11 bases between. The CDR3 is 13 residues long. The germline CDR1 and CDR2 sequences are SEHNR and FQNEAQ (reference sequence). The DNA of the CDR3 is TGTGCCAGCAGCCCCGTTTCCGTCTACGAGCAGTACTTC. Protein product: CASSPVSVYEQYF.